The present T cell receptor beta chain was sequenced within a study of T cell responses to AZD1222 COVID-19 vaccine. Study context: Pooling of second doses given at about 4 or about 12 weeks was done.

Measured with immunoSEQ multiplex PCR; TCRdb has only the in-frame clones, and not every one. The sample shows more than 100,000 clones, 92% of them seen only once. Study findings and constraints: Close to half of spike-specific TCRs reportedly recognize unmutated variant regions. Along spike, vaccine-associated CD4 TCRs were found throughout, with dominance at 160-218 and 743-854. Among those given AZD1222, only 5 to 7 were seropositive at baseline.

A single count supports this clone. Antigen specificity is unknown. The germline V and J ends were trimmed by 0 bases and 0 bases, with 12 bases remaining between them. Germline V gives CDR1 MGHRA, CDR2 YSYEKL. The CDR3 runs 16 residues. The source of this sequence is an adult in good health. The sequences come from peripheral blood, collected on day 0 of AZD1222 vaccination. The chain is built from TRBV4-1 and TRBJ2-7; no definite D call. The CDR3 here is CASSQERQLSSYEQYF. For the CDR3, the DNA is TGCGCCAGCAGCCAAGAGAGGCAGTTGAGCTCCTACGAGCAGTACTTC.